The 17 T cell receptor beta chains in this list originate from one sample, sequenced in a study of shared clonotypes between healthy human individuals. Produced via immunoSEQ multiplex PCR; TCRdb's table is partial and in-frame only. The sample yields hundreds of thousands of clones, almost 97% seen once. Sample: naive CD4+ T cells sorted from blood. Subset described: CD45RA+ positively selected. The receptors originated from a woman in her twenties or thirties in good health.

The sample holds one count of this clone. CDR3 DNA sequence: TGTGCCAGTAGTGATGGCGGTTACAATGAGCAGTTCTTC. Protein product: CASSDGGYNEQFF. The chain uses TRBV19 and TRBJ2-1; D is unclear. Trimming removed 5 bases at V and 4 bases at J, with 9 bases between. Germline V gene sequence: CDR1 LNHDA, CDR2 SQIVND (reference sequence). The CDR3 contains 13 residues. Filled out from reference TRBV19 and TRBJ2-1, the complete variable domain reads DGGITQSPKYLFRKEGQNVTLSCEQNLNHDAMYWYRQDPGQGLRLIYYSQIVNDFQKGDIAEGYSVSREKKESFPLTVTSAQKNPTAFYLCASSDGGYNEQFFGPGTRLTVL.

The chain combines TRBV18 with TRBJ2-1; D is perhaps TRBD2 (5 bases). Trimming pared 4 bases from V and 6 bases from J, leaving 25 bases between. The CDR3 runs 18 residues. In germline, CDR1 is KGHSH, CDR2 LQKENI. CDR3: CASSLDRGLPSTSNEQFF. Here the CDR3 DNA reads TGTGCCAGCTCACTAGATCGCGGACTCCCCAGTACTTCCAATGAGCAGTTCTTC.

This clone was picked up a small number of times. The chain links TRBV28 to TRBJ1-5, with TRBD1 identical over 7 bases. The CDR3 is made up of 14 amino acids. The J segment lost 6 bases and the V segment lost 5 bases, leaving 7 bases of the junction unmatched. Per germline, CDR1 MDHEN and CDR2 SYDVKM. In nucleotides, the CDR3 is TGTGCCAGCAGTGGTGGACAGGAAGTTCAGCCCCAGCATTTT. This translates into CASSGGQEVQPQHF. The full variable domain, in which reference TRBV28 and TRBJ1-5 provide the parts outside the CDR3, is DVKVTQSSRYLVKRTGEKVFLECVQDMDHENMFWYRQDPGLGLRLIYFSYDVKMKEKGDIPEGYSVSREKKERFSLILESASTNQTSMYLCASSGGQEVQPQHFGDGTRLSIL.

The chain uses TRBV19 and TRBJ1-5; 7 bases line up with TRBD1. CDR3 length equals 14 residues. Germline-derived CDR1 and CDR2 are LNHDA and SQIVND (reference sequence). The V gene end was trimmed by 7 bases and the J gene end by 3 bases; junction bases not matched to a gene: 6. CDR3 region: CASTAGQLNQPQHF. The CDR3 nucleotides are TGTGCCAGTACCGCGGGACAGCTCAATCAGCCCCAGCATTTT.

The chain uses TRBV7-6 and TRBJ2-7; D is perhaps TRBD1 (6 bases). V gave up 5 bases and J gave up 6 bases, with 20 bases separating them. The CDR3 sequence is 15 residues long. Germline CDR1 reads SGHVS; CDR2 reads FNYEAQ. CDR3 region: CASSPYRDTPREQYF. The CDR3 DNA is TGTGCCAGCAGCCCATACCGGGACACCCCTCGCGAGCAGTACTTC. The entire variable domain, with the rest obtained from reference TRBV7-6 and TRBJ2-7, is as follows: GAGVSQSPRYKVTKRGQDVALRCDPISGHVSLYWYRQALGQGPEFLTYFNYEAQQDKSGLPNDRFSAERPEGSISTLTIQRTEQRDSAMYRCASSPYRDTPREQYFGPGTRLTVT.

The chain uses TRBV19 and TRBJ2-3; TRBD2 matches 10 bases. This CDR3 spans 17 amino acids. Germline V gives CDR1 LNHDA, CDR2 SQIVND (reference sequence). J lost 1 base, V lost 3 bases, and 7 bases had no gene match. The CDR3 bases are TGTGCCAGTAGTATCCGAGCGGGAGGGTCCGGCACAGATACGCAGTATTTT. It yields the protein CASSIRAGGSGTDTQYF.

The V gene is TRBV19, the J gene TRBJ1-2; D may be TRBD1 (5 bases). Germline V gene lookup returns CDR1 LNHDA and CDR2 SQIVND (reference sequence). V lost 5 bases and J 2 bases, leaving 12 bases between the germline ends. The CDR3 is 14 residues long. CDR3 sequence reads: CASSGQGENYGYTF. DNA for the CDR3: TGTGCCAGTAGTGGGCAGGGAGAAAACTATGGCTACACCTTC.

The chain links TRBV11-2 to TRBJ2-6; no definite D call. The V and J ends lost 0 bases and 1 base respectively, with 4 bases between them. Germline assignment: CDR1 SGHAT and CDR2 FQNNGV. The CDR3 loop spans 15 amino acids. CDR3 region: CASSLEGSGANVLTF. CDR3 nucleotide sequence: TGTGCCAGCAGCTTAGAGGGGTCTGGGGCCAACGTCCTGACTTTC. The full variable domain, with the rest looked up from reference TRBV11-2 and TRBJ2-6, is EAGVAQSPRYKIIEKRQSVAFWCNPISGHATLYWYQQILGQGPKLLIQFQNNGVVDDSQLPKDRFSAERLKGVDSTLKIQPAKLEDSAVYLCASSLEGSGANVLTFGAGSRLTVL.

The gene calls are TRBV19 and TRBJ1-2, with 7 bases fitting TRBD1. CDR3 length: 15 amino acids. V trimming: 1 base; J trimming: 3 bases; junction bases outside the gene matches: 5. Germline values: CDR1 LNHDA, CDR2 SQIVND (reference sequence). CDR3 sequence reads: CASSIGGGEDYGYTF. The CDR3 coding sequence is TGTGCCAGTAGTATAGGAGGGGGCGAAGACTATGGCTACACCTTC.

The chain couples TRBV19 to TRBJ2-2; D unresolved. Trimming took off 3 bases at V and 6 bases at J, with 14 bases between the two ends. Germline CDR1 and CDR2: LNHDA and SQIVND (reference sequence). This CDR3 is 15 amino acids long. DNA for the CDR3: TGTGCCAGTAGTATTACCCCCCCCCGGGCCGGGGAGCTGTTTTTT. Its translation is CASSITPPRAGELFF.

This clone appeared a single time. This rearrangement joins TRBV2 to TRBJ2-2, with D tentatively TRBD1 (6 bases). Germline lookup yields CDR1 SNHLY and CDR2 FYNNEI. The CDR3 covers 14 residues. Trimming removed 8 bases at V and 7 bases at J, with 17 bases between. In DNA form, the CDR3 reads TGTGCCAGCTCGAACTGGGGGCAAAGCGGGGAGCTGTTTTTT. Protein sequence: CASSNWGQSGELFF.

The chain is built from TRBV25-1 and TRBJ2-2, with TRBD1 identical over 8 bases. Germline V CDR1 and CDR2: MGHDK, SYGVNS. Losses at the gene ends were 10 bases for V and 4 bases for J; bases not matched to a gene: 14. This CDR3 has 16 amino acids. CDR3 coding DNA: TGTGCCATCTCTGCCGCAGGGGGCGCTGGCACCGGGGAGCTGTTTTTT. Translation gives CAISAAGGAGTGELFF.

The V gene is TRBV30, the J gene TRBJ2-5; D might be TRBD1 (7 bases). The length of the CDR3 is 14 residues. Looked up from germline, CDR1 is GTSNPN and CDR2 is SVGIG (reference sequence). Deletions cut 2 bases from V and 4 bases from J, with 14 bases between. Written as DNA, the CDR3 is TGTGCCTGGAGTTCCGGAGGGGGCCGAGAGACCCAGTACTTC. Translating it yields CAWSSGGGRETQYF.

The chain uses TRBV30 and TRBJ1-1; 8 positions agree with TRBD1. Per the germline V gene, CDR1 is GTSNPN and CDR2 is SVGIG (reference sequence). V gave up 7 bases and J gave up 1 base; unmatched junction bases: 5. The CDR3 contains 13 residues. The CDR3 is CAFRGQGNTEAFF. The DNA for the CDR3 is TGTGCCTTCAGGGGGCAAGGGAACACTGAAGCTTTCTTT.

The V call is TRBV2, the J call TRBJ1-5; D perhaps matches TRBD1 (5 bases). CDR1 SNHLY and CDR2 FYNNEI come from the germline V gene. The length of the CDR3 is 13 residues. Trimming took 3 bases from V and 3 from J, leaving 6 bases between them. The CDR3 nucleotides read TGTGCCAGCAGTGACAGGGTCAATCAGCCCCAGCATTTT. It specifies CASSDRVNQPQHF.

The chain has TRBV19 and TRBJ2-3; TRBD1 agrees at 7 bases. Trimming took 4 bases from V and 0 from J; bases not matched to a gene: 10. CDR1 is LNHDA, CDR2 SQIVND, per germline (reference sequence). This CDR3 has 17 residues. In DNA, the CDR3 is TGTGCCAGTAGTAACCGGGACAGACCTTTGAGCACAGATACGCAGTATTTT. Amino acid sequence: CASSNRDRPLSTDTQYF.

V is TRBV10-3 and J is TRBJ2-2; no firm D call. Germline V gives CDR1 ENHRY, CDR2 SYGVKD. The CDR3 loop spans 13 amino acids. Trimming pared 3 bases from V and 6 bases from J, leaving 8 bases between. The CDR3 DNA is TGTGCCATCAGTGAAGGTGCCCCCGGGGAGCTGTTTTTT. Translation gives CAISEGAPGELFF.